This paragraph reports one T cell receptor beta chain. These data belong to a study of T cell changes during pregnancy in multiple sclerosis. The germline V gene has CDR1 GTSNPN and CDR2 SVGIG (reference sequence). There are 22 residues in the CDR3. V was pared by 1 base and J by 1 base, with 20 bases of the junction left unmatched. This table comes from immunoSEQ multiplex PCR, and its TCRdb copy is limited to in-frame clones, with some not included. The table records more than 65,000 clones, around nine tenths of them present only once. This TCR was recovered from a female donor with multiple sclerosis, enrolled in a pregnancy study. Sequencing used CD4+ T cells from peripheral blood mononuclear cells, obtained before pregnancy. The V call is TRBV30, the J call TRBJ2-3, with TRBD2 matching over 13 bases. In nucleotides, the CDR3 is TGTGCCTGGAGTGGGGAATATCCTGGACTAGCGGGAGCCAGGCGGGGCACAGATACGCAGTATTTT. Translating gives CAWSGEYPGLAGARRGTDTQYF.